Below, 8 T cell receptor beta chains from the same sample are listed, as sequenced in a study of beta chain features in type 1 diabetes. Expressed TCRB transcripts were sequenced because the entire RNA isolate underwent reverse transcription. Profiled with immunoSEQ multiplex PCR; TCRdb holds only in-frame clones, not every one. The sample has about 470,000 clones, 30% seen once. Sequenced material: naive CD4+ T cells from blood. The receptors were gathered from a man aged 18 to 29 in good health.

This clone was detected a few times. The rearrangement joins TRBV25-1 to TRBJ2-5, with D perhaps TRBD2 (5 bases). CDR1 is MGHDK and CDR2 is SYGVNS in the germline V gene. CDR3 length equals 16 residues. The V end was cut by 5 bases, the J end by 2 bases, with 18 bases between. The CDR3 sequence: CASSLAYGVGQETQYF. The DNA for the CDR3 is TGTGCCAGCAGTCTCGCCTACGGGGTAGGGCAAGAGACCCAGTACTTC.

This clone was found a few times. The V call is TRBV5-1, the J call TRBJ2-3; 11 positions match TRBD2. After removal of 4 bases from V and 9 bases from J, the junction contained 7 bases not matched to a gene. Germline CDR1 reads SGHRS; CDR2 reads YFSETQ. The CDR3 consists of 14 residues. Here the CDR3 reads CASSPLAGVETQYF. The CDR3 DNA follows: TGCGCCAGCAGCCCACTAGCGGGAGTGGAGACGCAGTATTTT. The full variable domain, completed using reference TRBV5-1 and TRBJ2-3, is KAGVTQTPRYLIKTRGQQVTLSCSPISGHRSVSWYQQTPGQGLQFLFEYFSETQRNKGNFPGRFSGRQFSNSRSEMNVSTLELGDSALYLCASSPLAGVETQYFGPGTRLTVL.

There are a few counts of this clone. The J gene is TRBJ2-5, the V gene TRBV4-2, with TRBD2 as a possible D gene (6 bases). Trimming pared 4 bases from V and 2 bases from J, leaving 17 bases between. This CDR3 is built from 16 residues. The V gene's germline CDR1 is LGHNA and CDR2 YNFKEQ. The chain's CDR3 is CASSPRRDLLQETQYF. As DNA, the CDR3 is TGTGCCAGCAGCCCCCGGCGGGATTTACTACAAGAGACCCAGTACTTC.

The chain uses TRBV30 and TRBJ1-2; D possibly corresponds to TRBD1 (5 bases). V shed 2 bases and J shed 0 bases, with 10 bases lying between them. The CDR3 length is 14 residues. Germline V gene lookup returns CDR1 GTSNPN and CDR2 SVGIG (reference sequence). CDR3 residues: CAWSRGRTNYGYTF. The CDR3, as DNA: TGTGCCTGGAGTCGGGGCAGAACTAACTATGGCTACACCTTC.

This clone has more than one count but fewer than ten. The chain carries TRBV30 and TRBJ2-5; D perhaps matches TRBD2 (5 bases). The germline V and J ends were trimmed by 3 bases and 6 bases, with 20 bases remaining between them. CDR1 is GTSNPN, CDR2 SVGIG, per germline (reference sequence). The CDR3 is 15 amino acids. The CDR3 reads CAWSGWGAAIKTQYF. The CDR3 bases are TGTGCCTGGAGCGGGTGGGGAGCCGCAATAAAGACCCAGTACTTC.

The V call is TRBV7-2, the J call TRBJ2-1; 7 nucleotides line up with TRBD1. J gave up 4 bases and V 3 bases, and 9 bases lay outside the gene matches. Germline CDR1 SGHTA, CDR2 FQGNSA. The CDR3 runs 16 residues. In nucleotides, the CDR3 is TGTGCCAGCAGCTTGAGCCGGGACAGATTATACAATGAGCAGTTCTTC. This gives the protein CASSLSRDRLYNEQFF.

The V call is TRBV10-3, the J call TRBJ1-5; D ambiguous. This CDR3 region has 14 residues. V gave up 0 bases and J gave up 4 bases, with 7 bases separating them. The germline V gene encodes CDR1 ENHRY and CDR2 SYGVKD. CDR3 sequence: CAISESWGNQPQHF. As DNA, the CDR3 is TGTGCCATCAGTGAGTCTTGGGGTAATCAGCCCCAGCATTTT.

The chain couples TRBV5-1 to TRBJ2-1; 7 bases align to TRBD2. The CDR3 runs 16 residues. The J segment lost 4 bases and the V segment lost 0 bases, leaving 7 bases of the junction unmatched. The germline V gene encodes CDR1 SGHRS and CDR2 YFSETQ. The CDR3 sequence is CASSLEPASGYNEQFF. The CDR3, as DNA: TGCGCCAGCAGCTTGGAACCGGCTAGCGGTTACAATGAGCAGTTCTTC.